Given below is one T cell receptor (beta chain) in context. CDR3 size: 15 residues. V was shortened by 4 bases and J by 5 bases, with 17 bases between the two germline ends. Germline values: CDR1 LGHNA, CDR2 YNFKEQ. TCR beta sequences were obtained from blood CD8+ and CD4+ T cells. Reverse transcription of about 0.5 to 1 ug RNA was carried out with random hexamers. MiXCR, run by TCRdb on the immunoSEQ multiplex PCR reads, gives a single entry per CDR3 protein. This sample has some 120,000 distinct CDR3 sequences, with around 94% found just once. This entry belongs to a study of CD8 T cells in Susac syndrome.

Material for sequencing was CD4+ T cells from PBMCs. This sequence originates from a human donor with multiple sclerosis. The chain carries TRBV4-2 and TRBJ2-5; D possibly uses TRBD1 or TRBD2 (5 bases each). This CDR3 reads CASSRRGAVSETQYF. CDR3 DNA: TGTGCCAGCAGCCGGCGAGGGGCCGTCAGTGAGACCCAGTACTTC.